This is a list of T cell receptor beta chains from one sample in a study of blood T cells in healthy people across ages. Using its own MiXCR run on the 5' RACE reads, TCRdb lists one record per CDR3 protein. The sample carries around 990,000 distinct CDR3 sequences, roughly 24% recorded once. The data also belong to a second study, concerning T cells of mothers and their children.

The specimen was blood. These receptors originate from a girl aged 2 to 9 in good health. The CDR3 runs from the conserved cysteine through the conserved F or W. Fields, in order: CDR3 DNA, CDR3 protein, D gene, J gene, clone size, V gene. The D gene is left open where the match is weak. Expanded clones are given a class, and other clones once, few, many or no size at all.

DNA: TGCGCCAGCAGCTTCCAGTGGATAGCCAAAAACATTCAGTACTTC; CDR3: CASSFQWIAKNIQYF; D: -; J: TRBJ2-4; size: -; V: TRBV5-1
DNA: TGTGCCAGCAGTTTCGCAACGACAGGGGGCTATGGCTACACCTTC; CDR3: CASSFATTGGYGYTF; D: TRBD1; J: TRBJ1-2; size: -; V: TRBV27
DNA: TGCGCCAGCAGCCACGAATACAGGGTGGGGAATCTTGGTGAAAAACTGTTTTTT; CDR3: CASSHEYRVGNLGEKLFF; D: -; J: TRBJ1-4; size: few; V: TRBV4-3
DNA: TGTGCCAGCAGGAGGACAGGAACCAATGAGCAGTTCTTC; CDR3: CASRRTGTNEQFF; D: TRBD1; J: TRBJ2-1; size: -; V: TRBV11-1
DNA: TGCAGTGCCCTACATGTAGCCAAAAACATTCAGTACTTC; CDR3: CSALHVAKNIQYF; D: -; J: TRBJ2-4; size: -; V: TRBV20-1
DNA: TGTGCTAGTGGTTTGTGGGATGGCTACACCTTC; CDR3: CASGLWDGYTF; D: -; J: TRBJ1-2; size: few; V: TRBV12-5
DNA: TGTGCCACCCGGGACAGGGAAGCCAAAAACATTCAGTACTTC; CDR3: CATRDREAKNIQYF; D: TRBD1; J: TRBJ2-4; size: -; V: TRBV10-3
DNA: TGTGCCAGCAGCTTCTTCCCTATCACTGAGCAGTTCTTC; CDR3: CASSFFPITEQFF; D: -; J: TRBJ2-1; size: -; V: TRBV7-9
DNA: TGCGCCAGCAGCTCTCCCCCGGGACAGCAAGAGACCCAGTACTTC; CDR3: CASSSPPGQQETQYF; D: TRBD1; J: TRBJ2-5; size: few; V: TRBV5-1
DNA: TGTGCCAGCAGTTACGGAGGAAACACCATATATTTT; CDR3: CASSYGGNTIYF; D: -; J: TRBJ1-3; size: -; V: TRBV7-9
DNA: TGTGCCAGCAGCTACCGGGACAAGGATGTGGAAAAACTGTTTTTT; CDR3: CASSYRDKDVEKLFF; D: -; J: TRBJ1-4; size: -; V: TRBV13
DNA: TGTGCCAGCAGTTTATCCCAGGGCGGAACCGGGGAGCTGTTTTTT; CDR3: CASSLSQGGTGELFF; D: -; J: TRBJ2-2; size: -; V: TRBV27
DNA: TGTGCCACCGCGATTCGAGGGTCGAACACCGGGGAGCTGTTTTTT; CDR3: CATAIRGSNTGELFF; D: -; J: TRBJ2-2; size: few; V: TRBV24-1
DNA: TGTGCCAGCAGCTTGGAGGTACAGGGATTATACAATGAGCAGTTCTTC; CDR3: CASSLEVQGLYNEQFF; D: -; J: TRBJ2-1; size: few; V: TRBV5-5
DNA: TGTGCCAGCAGCTTAGGGGACGGGTTCGGCGGGGAGCTGTTTTTT; CDR3: CASSLGDGFGGELFF; D: -; J: TRBJ2-2; size: -; V: TRBV7-2
DNA: TGTGCCACCTCGTTTACGGCTAGCGGGACCTACGAGCAGTACTTC; CDR3: CATSFTASGTYEQYF; D: TRBD2; J: TRBJ2-7; size: few; V: TRBV28
DNA: TGCGCCAGCAGCTTGGGGTCAGGCGCCCCCTACGAGCAGTACTTC; CDR3: CASSLGSGAPYEQYF; D: -; J: TRBJ2-7; size: -; V: TRBV5-1
DNA: TGTGCCAGCAGCCACCCCGGGGCGGGAGGGGACACACATACGCAGTATTTT; CDR3: CASSHPGAGGDTHTQYF; D: TRBD2; J: TRBJ2-3; size: few; V: TRBV4-2
DNA: TGTGCCAGCACGGGGGCTAGCGGAGATTCCTACAATGAGCAGTTCTTC; CDR3: CASTGASGDSYNEQFF; D: -; J: TRBJ2-1; size: -; V: TRBV9
DNA: TGTGCCAGCAGCTTATATTGGAGCGGTACAGATACGCAGTATTTT; CDR3: CASSLYWSGTDTQYF; D: -; J: TRBJ2-3; size: -; V: TRBV11-3
DNA: TGCAGCGTTGAAGATTTGGGCACCGATACTGGGGCCAACGTCCTGACTTTC; CDR3: CSVEDLGTDTGANVLTF; D: -; J: TRBJ2-6; size: -; V: TRBV29-1
DNA: TGCGCCAGCAGCCCCGTGGGGAGGAAGGGCTCTGGGGCCAACGTCCTGACTTTC; CDR3: CASSPVGRKGSGANVLTF; D: -; J: TRBJ2-6; size: -; V: TRBV4-1
DNA: TGCAGTGCAACGGACGGGTTAACTGAAGCTTTCTTT; CDR3: CSATDGLTEAFF; D: -; J: TRBJ1-1; size: many; V: TRBV20-1
DNA: TGTGCCAGCGGGGAGCGGAACTACGAGCAGTACTTC; CDR3: CASGERNYEQYF; D: -; J: TRBJ2-7; size: -; V: TRBV12-3/TRBV12-4
DNA: TGTGCCAGTAGTCCTTATAGGGGAGAGGAAAAACTGTTTTTT; CDR3: CASSPYRGEEKLFF; D: -; J: TRBJ1-4; size: few; V: TRBV19
DNA: TGTGCCAGCTCACCCATCGGGGGACACGAGCAGTACTTC; CDR3: CASSPIGGHEQYF; D: -; J: TRBJ2-7; size: -; V: TRBV18
DNA: TGTGCCACCAGCAGAGAATACCTTCCAACTGGCAAGGGAGCTTTCTTT; CDR3: CATSREYLPTGKGAFF; D: -; J: TRBJ1-1; size: few; V: TRBV15
DNA: TGTGCCACCAGCAGTCTTAACAGGGATTCCACTGAAGCTTTCTTT; CDR3: CATSSLNRDSTEAFF; D: -; J: TRBJ1-1; size: -; V: TRBV15
DNA: TGTGCCAGCAGTGGACGTAGGACAGGGAAAGTAACTAATGAAAAACTGTTTTTT; CDR3: CASSGRRTGKVTNEKLFF; D: TRBD1; J: TRBJ1-4; size: -; V: TRBV6-1
DNA: TGTGCCAGCAGTTACGAGGCGGCGGGGGGGACCCCCACAGATACGCAGTATTTT; CDR3: CASSYEAAGGTPTDTQYF; D: TRBD2; J: TRBJ2-3; size: -; V: TRBV6-6
DNA: TGCGCCAGCAGCACCATACCCCAGGGTCTACTCAACAATGAGCAGTTCTTC; CDR3: CASSTIPQGLLNNEQFF; D: -; J: TRBJ2-1; size: -; V: TRBV5-1
DNA: TGTGCCAGCAGCACCCCTAGCAGGGAGAAGCTGTTTTTT; CDR3: CASSTPSREKLFF; D: -; J: TRBJ2-2; size: -; V: TRBV28
DNA: TGTGCCAGCAGTCAGGAGGACGGAGATACGCAGTATTTT; CDR3: CASSQEDGDTQYF; D: -; J: TRBJ2-3; size: -; V: TRBV7-2
DNA: TGTGCCAGCAGCACGCTCAGTCGGCTCACAGATACGCAGTATTTT; CDR3: CASSTLSRLTDTQYF; D: -; J: TRBJ2-3; size: -; V: TRBV7-9
DNA: TGTGCCAGTAGCCTTGCAGGGTCGTCGACGGAAGCTTTCTTT; CDR3: CASSLAGSSTEAFF; D: -; J: TRBJ1-1; size: -; V: TRBV19
DNA: TGTGCCAGCAACCCACGGGACAGGGGGCCTCAGTTCCAAGCTTTCTTT; CDR3: CASNPRDRGPQFQAFF; D: TRBD1; J: TRBJ1-1; size: -; V: TRBV7-3
DNA: TGTGCCAGCAGTCTCACGCTACTAGGGAAAGAGACCCAGTACTTC; CDR3: CASSLTLLGKETQYF; D: -; J: TRBJ2-5; size: -; V: TRBV6-5
DNA: TGCGCCAGCAGCTTGGATTTCTCGGGGGCTTCCACAGATACGCAGTATTTT; CDR3: CASSLDFSGASTDTQYF; D: -; J: TRBJ2-3; size: few; V: TRBV5-1
DNA: TGTGCCACCAGCCAGCAACAAGATAACACTGAAGCTTTCTTT; CDR3: CATSQQQDNTEAFF; D: -; J: TRBJ1-1; size: few; V: TRBV15
DNA: TGTGCCAGCAGCTTCTCGACCCGCATAATCTACGAGCAGTACTTC; CDR3: CASSFSTRIIYEQYF; D: -; J: TRBJ2-7; size: -; V: TRBV11-2
DNA: TGCAGTGCCATCTCCGCCAGGACAGGGGTACGAGATACGCAGTATTTT; CDR3: CSAISARTGVRDTQYF; D: TRBD1; J: TRBJ2-3; size: -; V: TRBV20-1
DNA: TGCGCCAGCAGCCAATCGTCCTTTTCAGGGGGGGGCTACACCTTC; CDR3: CASSQSSFSGGGYTF; D: TRBD1; J: TRBJ1-2; size: -; V: TRBV4-1